This entry is about one T cell receptor beta chain. This specimen comes from a study of blood T cell repertoires in COVID-19. Study context: Spain, Italy and the United States supplied samples that represented acute and convalescent COVID-19. T cells, B-cell-depleted T cells, or PBMCs supplied cDNA or gDNA.

Trimming at V came to 6 bases and at J to 3 bases, leaving 7 bases not matched to a gene. This CDR3 has 14 residues. Germline-derived CDR1 and CDR2 are SNHLY and FYNNEI. Original methodology: The assay estimated nucleated cells by amplifying reference gene primers. The repertoire was sequenced with immunoSEQ multiplex PCR; TCRdb's copy has only in-frame clones and lacks some. V and J calls and clone size are copied from that table; D and trimming were computed from the DNA. The profile shows 200,000 to 250,000 clones, roughly 90% of them singletons. This receptor was taken from an older woman with acute or convalescent COVID-19. The sample taken for sequencing was peripheral blood. The rearrangement links TRBV2 to TRBJ1-1; 7 bases align to TRBD1. This chain's CDR3 is CASRGQGQHTEAFF. Written as DNA, the CDR3 is TGTGCCAGCAGGGGGCAGGGACAGCACACTGAAGCTTTCTTT.